This T cell receptor beta chain is drawn from a study of beta chain features in type 1 diabetes. Regarding the study as a whole: There was a moderate but significant shortening of TCRB CDR3s in all four CD4+ subsets of Type 1 diabetes patients.

As for this clone: Its antigen is undetermined.

What was sequenced were expressed TCRB transcripts, since all of the isolated RNA had been reverse transcribed. Some clones are missing from TCRdb's copy, which holds only in-frame ones; the method was immunoSEQ multiplex PCR. The data contain approximately 15,000 clones, approximately 68% of them seen just once; the ten biggest clones take up about 2.6%. About 100 mL of blood, on average, came from one heparinised draw per donor. Sequenced material: Tregs from blood. The receptor's source is a man aged 30 to 39 with type 1 diabetes.

CDR3 DNA: TGTGCCAGCTCATTCCTCGGGGGTAACCAAGAGACCCAGTACTTC. The encoded protein is CASSFLGGNQETQYF. The rearrangement joins TRBV18 to TRBJ2-5; tentative D call: TRBD2 (6 bases). The V and J ends lost 5 bases and 0 bases respectively, with 13 bases between them. Germline loops: CDR1 KGHSH, CDR2 LQKENI. The CDR3 length is 15 residues.